The text below deals with one T cell receptor beta chain. The antigen remains unidentified. One end of the junction varies from germline; a read error may be responsible. CDR1 and CDR2 (germline): SGHDT, YYEEEE. CDR3 size: 15 residues. The data are from a study of tumor and adjacent non-tumor tissue in lung cancer. As for the study in general: Patients comprised 12 adenocarcinoma, 2 squamous cell carcinoma and 1 small cell lung cancer. On average, productive TCRbeta reads reached about 4 million per sample.

No cell sorting was done before RNA was extracted from the tissue. The normal lung tissue was taken more than 3 cm from the tumor edge. Study conclusions and caveats: Tumor tissue had significantly higher TCR diversity than normal lung.

TCRbeta libraries were built with three rounds of nested PCR, modified from ARM-PCR. TCRdb reprocessed the multiplex PCR reads with MiXCR, giving one entry per CDR3 protein. The data show 98,000 or so distinct CDR3 sequences, about 80% seen once. Sequenced: distant non-tumor lung tissue. V gene TRBV5-6 combines with J gene TRBJ2-1; 7 bases align to TRBD2. This receptor was obtained from a man aged 55 to 70 with small cell lung cancer. CDR3: CTRSFSAGVRNEQFF. DNA of the CDR3: TGTACCAGGAGCTTCTCTGCGGGAGTTAGGAATGAGCAGTTCTTC.